Sequencing of this T cell receptor beta chain was carried out in a study of T cell repertoires in cytomegalovirus infection. Trimming removed 3 bases from V and 5 bases from J; junction bases left unmatched: 3. The CDR3 consists of 13 residues. Germline CDR1 and CDR2: LGHNA and YSLEER. Details on this clonotype: The antigen remains unidentified.

TCRdb processed the reads anew with MiXCR; each CDR3 protein has one entry. The table lists about 69,000 distinct CDR3 sequences, 25% to 30% of them singletons. Sample: CD8+ T cells from cultured PBMCs, taken from culture after CMV antigen stimulation. This receptor was identified in a human donor in good health (CMV status not recorded). Some clones in this sample may be carry-over from other donors' samples. J is TRBJ2-7 and V is TRBV4-3; 8 nucleotides agree with TRBD1. The CDR3 region has the DNA TGCGCCAGCAGCCACAGGGGGCTGGACGAGCAGTACTTC. Its translation: CASSHRGLDEQYF.